The 3 T cell receptor beta chains listed next were all sequenced from one sample in a study of tumor-infiltrating lymphocytes in primary liver carcinoma. The researchers obtained blood RNA from unsorted whole blood and also extracted germline DNA. Production of TCR beta cDNA used around 0.45 ug total RNA together with a constant-region primer. Investigators got TCR beta libraries out of three nested multiplex PCR rounds, done with slightly modified ARM-PCR. Each of the first two PCR rounds ran approximately 9 cycles with TRBV1-TRBV30 forward and C-beta reverse primers. MiXCR, run by TCRdb on the multiplex PCR reads, gives a single entry per CDR3 protein. The sample shows fewer than 350,000 distinct CDR3 sequences, 50% to 70% of them seen only once. The source material was peripheral blood. Receptors originate from a man in his forties with primary liver carcinoma and hepatitis B virus infection.

Comments on this clonotype: The junction does not match germline at one end; this may be a read error. V gene TRBV5-1 combines with J gene TRBJ1-1, with D perhaps matching TRBD1 (5 bases). The CDR3 extends over 13 amino acids. Germline CDR1 reads SGHRS; CDR2 reads YFSETQ. CDR3 sequence (DNA): TGCGCCAACAGCTTGGTCGGGGGGGCTGAAGCTTTCTTT. Translated: CANSLVGGAEAFF.

V usage is TRBV6-1 and J usage is TRBJ1-5; D gene ambiguous. Germline CDR1 reads MNHNS; CDR2 reads SASEGT. CDR3 length: 15 amino acids. V was pared by 10 bases and J by 2 bases, with 18 bases between. The CDR3 reads CANSPPRVGNQPQHF. The CDR3 nucleotides are TGTGCCAACAGCCCACCGCGGGTGGGCAATCAGCCCCAGCATTTT.

The J gene is TRBJ2-3, the V gene TRBV9, with 7 bases identical to TRBD2. V trimming: 1 base; J trimming: 2 bases; junction bases outside the gene matches: 13. The CDR3 length is 18 residues. The germline V gene encodes CDR1 SGDLS and CDR2 YYNGEE. This CDR3 reads CASSVSPSGGVYTDTQYF. DNA for the CDR3: TGTGCCAGCAGCGTATCACCTAGCGGAGGAGTTTACACAGATACGCAGTATTTT.